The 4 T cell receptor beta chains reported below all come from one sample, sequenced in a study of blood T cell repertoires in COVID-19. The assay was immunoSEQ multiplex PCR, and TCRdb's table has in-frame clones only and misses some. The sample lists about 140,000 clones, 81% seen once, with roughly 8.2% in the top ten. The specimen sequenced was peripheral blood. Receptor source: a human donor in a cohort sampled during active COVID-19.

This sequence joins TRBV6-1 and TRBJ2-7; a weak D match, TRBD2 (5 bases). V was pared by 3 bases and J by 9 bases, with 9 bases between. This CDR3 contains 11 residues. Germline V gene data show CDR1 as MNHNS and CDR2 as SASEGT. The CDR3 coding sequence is TGTGCCAGCAGTGAGGGAGCCAGGCAGTACTTC. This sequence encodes CASSEGARQYF.

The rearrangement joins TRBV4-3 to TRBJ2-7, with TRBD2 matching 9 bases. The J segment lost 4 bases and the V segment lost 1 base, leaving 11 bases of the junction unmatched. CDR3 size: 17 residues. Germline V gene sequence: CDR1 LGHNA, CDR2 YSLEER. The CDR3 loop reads CASSQGVPGTSRYEQYF. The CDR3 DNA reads TGCGCCAGCAGCCAAGGGGTTCCAGGGACTAGCCGGTACGAGCAGTACTTC.

This CDR3 is CASRWTGGLYGYTF. CDR3 nucleotides: TGTGCCAGCAGGTGGACAGGGGGACTCTATGGCTACACCTTC. V usage is TRBV5-6 and J usage is TRBJ1-2; the match to TRBD1 covers 10 bases. J lost 4 bases, V lost 5 bases, and 5 bases had no gene match. From germline, CDR1 is SGHDT and CDR2 YYEEEE. The CDR3 is made up of 14 amino acids.

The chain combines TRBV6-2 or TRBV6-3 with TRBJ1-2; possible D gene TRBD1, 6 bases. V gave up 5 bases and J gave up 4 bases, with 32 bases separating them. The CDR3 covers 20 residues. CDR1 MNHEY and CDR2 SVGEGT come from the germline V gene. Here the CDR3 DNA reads TGTGCCAGCAGTCACTTTACCTTCGACAGGCAGTCTACAATAGCCTATGGCTACACCTTC. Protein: CASSHFTFDRQSTIAYGYTF.